The next 31 T cell receptor beta chains were all read from a single sample in a study of blood T cell repertoires in COVID-19. Here immunoSEQ multiplex PCR was the method, and the copy in TCRdb shows in-frame clones only, minus some. This table holds about 230,000 clones, nearly 90% found once. The sequencing sample was made of PBMCs or T cells enriched from blood (not recorded which). These receptors were collected from a woman in her 30s with acute COVID-19.

The rearrangement links TRBV2 to TRBJ1-6; no clear D. CDR1 and CDR2 from the germline V gene are SNHLY and FYNNEI. Trimming removed 2 bases at V and 11 bases at J, with 13 bases between. The CDR3 is 14 amino acids. The CDR3 reads CASSEYLGDPPLHF. The CDR3 DNA sequence: TGTGCCAGCAGTGAATACCTCGGGGATCCACCCCTCCACTTT. Full variable domain (remainder filled in from reference TRBV2 and TRBJ1-6): EPEVTQTPSHQVTQMGQEVILRCVPISNHLYFYWYRQILGQKVEFLVSFYNNEISEKSEIFDDQFSVERPDGSNFTLKIRSTKLEDSAMYFCASSEYLGDPPLHFGNGTRLTVT.

This chain uses TRBV30 with TRBJ2-7; maybe TRBD1 (6 bases). Germline CDR1 and CDR2: GTSNPN and SVGIG (reference sequence). Trimming removed 1 base at V and 7 bases at J, with 11 bases between. The CDR3 totals 12 residues. In DNA form, the CDR3 reads TGTGCCTGGAGTGGGACAGAGCGGGAGCAGTACTTC. Translated: CAWSGTEREQYF.

The chain is built from TRBV4-1 and TRBJ1-2, with no clear D. Per the germline V gene, CDR1 is MGHRA and CDR2 is YSYEKL. The CDR3 sequence is 16 residues long. The V end lost 0 bases, the J end lost 5 bases, and 16 bases lay between the germline ends. The CDR3 is CASSQEDRQLAYGYTF. In DNA, the CDR3 is TGCGCCAGCAGCCAAGAAGACCGGCAGTTAGCGTATGGCTACACCTTC.

This clone was detected only a few times. The chain carries TRBV10-3 and TRBJ1-1; TRBD1 matches at 7 bases. CDR1 and CDR2 from the germline V gene are ENHRY and SYGVKD. The CDR3 is 12 residues long. Trimming removed 10 bases from V and 1 base from J; junction bases left unmatched: 3. The CDR3 protein is CATGQPNTEAFF. CDR3 bases: TGTGCCACGGGACAGCCGAACACTGAAGCTTTCTTT.

This clone appeared a single time. V usage is TRBV6-5 and J usage is TRBJ1-1; TRBD1 matches at 10 bases. Germline V gene data show CDR1 as MNHEY and CDR2 as SVGAGI. J lost 12 bases, V lost 2 bases, and 9 bases had no gene match. The CDR3 has 14 amino acids. Here the CDR3 reads CASSYRDRGLLSFF. CDR3 DNA sequence: TGTGCCAGCAGTTACCGCGACAGGGGGCTTTTATCTTTCTTT.

The chain couples TRBV27 to TRBJ1-6, with D uncertain. Deletions cut 5 bases from V and 7 bases from J, with 24 bases between. Germline V gives CDR1 MNHEY, CDR2 SMNVEV (reference sequence). This CDR3 has 18 residues. Here the CDR3 DNA reads TGTGCCAGCAGTAACGGCGAGGGCCTTCCATTCTACAATTCACCCCTCCACTTT. This codes for CASSNGEGLPFYNSPLHF.

The V call is TRBV7-8, the J call TRBJ2-1; tentatively, D is TRBD1 (5 bases). Trimming shortened V by 1 base and J by 5 bases, and 9 bases separated the two germline ends. CDR1 is SGHVS, CDR2 FQNEAQ, per germline. This CDR3 is built from 14 residues. Here the CDR3 DNA reads TGTGCCAGCAGCTTAGAAGACAGCCACAATGAGCAGTTCTTC. Translation gives CASSLEDSHNEQFF.

V usage is TRBV18 and J usage is TRBJ1-4; weak D call: TRBD1 (5 bases). The V and J ends lost 1 base and 5 bases respectively, with 5 bases between them. The CDR3 contains 13 residues. Germline lookup yields CDR1 KGHSH and CDR2 LQKENI. CDR3 protein: CASSPRQNEKLFF. CDR3 in DNA: TGTGCCAGCTCACCACGACAGAATGAAAAACTGTTTTTT.

V is TRBV15 and J is TRBJ1-2; tentatively, D is TRBD1 (6 bases). From germline, CDR1 is LNHNV and CDR2 YYDKDF (reference sequence). The CDR3 covers 13 residues. Trimming stripped 0 bases from V and 7 bases from J, with 9 bases between. CDR3 amino acids: CATSREGAGGYTF. The CDR3 DNA sequence: TGTGCCACCAGCAGAGAGGGGGCGGGTGGCTACACCTTC.

The V call is TRBV27, the J call TRBJ1-4; D not certain. Germline values: CDR1 MNHEY, CDR2 SMNVEV (reference sequence). CDR3 length: 15 amino acids. The germline V and J ends were trimmed by 5 bases and 4 bases, with 14 bases remaining between them. CDR3 loop: CASSPLAHNNEKLFF. The CDR3 DNA reads as TGTGCCAGCAGTCCGCTGGCCCATAATAATGAAAAACTGTTTTTT.

The count of this clone is one. This chain's CDR3 is CASTSSEWRLEQFF. The DNA for the CDR3 is TGTGCCAGCACTAGCAGCGAGTGGAGGCTTGAGCAGTTCTTC. The chain links TRBV6-5 to TRBJ2-1; TRBD2 is a possible D gene (5 bases). Germline CDR1 MNHEY, CDR2 SVGAGI. Trimming took off 7 bases at V and 9 bases at J, with 19 bases between the two ends. CDR3 length equals 14 residues.

For the CDR3, the DNA is TGCAGCGTTCGCAGCTCTGGAAACACCATATATTTT. This codes for CSVRSSGNTIYF. V and J are TRBV29-1 and TRBJ1-3; D unresolved. This CDR3 is built from 12 residues. The germline V gene has CDR1 SQVTM and CDR2 ANQGSEA. Between the trimmed V and J ends, which lost 5 bases and 0 bases, there was a span of 5 bases.

The chain has TRBV5-1 and TRBJ1-2; 9 positions match TRBD1. CDR1 is SGHRS and CDR2 is YFSETQ in the germline V gene. The CDR3 consists of 18 residues. Unmatched junction bases numbered 17, after V lost 4 bases and J lost 4 bases. The CDR3 DNA reads TGCGCCAGCAGCCTAGCGCCCGGGACAGGGAAAGGGGGCTATGGCTACACCTTC. Translation: CASSLAPGTGKGGYGYTF. Supplemented by reference TRBV5-1 and TRBJ1-2, the full variable domain reads KAGVTQTPRYLIKTRGQQVTLSCSPISGHRSVSWYQQTPGQGLQFLFEYFSETQRNKGNFPGRFSGRQFSNSRSEMNVSTLELGDSALYLCASSLAPGTGKGGYGYTFGSGTRLTVV.

The genes are TRBV19 and TRBJ2-1, with a weak D call TRBD1 (6 bases). V was cut by 6 bases and J by 10 bases, with 22 bases left in between. The V gene's germline CDR1 is LNHDA and CDR2 SQIVND (reference sequence). The CDR3 consists of 15 residues. CDR3 protein: CASRSRAGVAMEQFF. CDR3 sequence (DNA): TGTGCCAGTAGATCGAGGGCAGGGGTGGCTATGGAGCAGTTCTTC. The full variable domain, completed using reference TRBV19 and TRBJ2-1, is DGGITQSPKYLFRKEGQNVTLSCEQNLNHDAMYWYRQDPGQGLRLIYYSQIVNDFQKGDIAEGYSVSREKKESFPLTVTSAQKNPTAFYLCASRSRAGVAMEQFFGPGTRLTVL.

The rearrangement links TRBV3-1 (or the pseudogene TRBV3-2) to TRBJ1-2; unclear D gene. The germline gives CDR1 LGHDT, CDR2 YNNKEL (reference sequence). V was clipped by 0 bases and J by 8 bases, with 13 bases between them. The CDR3 consists of 14 residues. CDR3 amino acids: CASSQDTSGGGYTF. As DNA, the CDR3 is TGTGCCAGCAGCCAAGACACCTCCGGAGGGGGCTACACCTTC.

With respect to this clone: A read error may produce the germline difference seen at one junction end. This chain uses TRBV14 with TRBJ2-1, with 12 bases identical to TRBD2. CDR3 length: 14 amino acids. CDR1 SGHDN and CDR2 FVKESK come from the germline V gene. CDR3 in DNA: TGTGCCAGCAGCCTGCTAGCGGGGGGGAGCCGAATTGTCTTC. Encoded protein: CASSLLAGGSRIVF.

The chain links TRBV6-1 to TRBJ2-6; D ambiguous. Between the trimmed V and J ends, which lost 3 bases and 0 bases, there was a span of 6 bases. CDR3 length: 15 residues. Looked up from germline, CDR1 is MNHNS and CDR2 is SASEGT. This CDR3 is CASSDVASGANVLTF. In DNA form, the CDR3 reads TGTGCCAGCAGTGATGTGGCCTCTGGGGCCAACGTCCTGACTTTC.

The chain has TRBV4-3 and TRBJ1-2; a possible D gene is TRBD1 (6 bases). The V gene's germline CDR1 is LGHNA and CDR2 YSLEER. The CDR3 runs to 15 residues. The V end was cut by 1 base, the J end by 4 bases, with 13 bases between. The CDR3 DNA sequence: TGCGCCAGCAGCCAAGCCTGGGGGGGGCTCTATGGCTACACCTTC. This codes for CASSQAWGGLYGYTF.

This rearrangement joins TRBV9 to TRBJ1-3; a possible D gene is TRBD1 (6 bases). Germline assignment: CDR1 SGDLS and CDR2 YYNGEE. V gave up 1 base and J gave up 0 bases, with 8 bases separating them. The CDR3 loop spans 15 amino acids. CDR3 residues: CASSVQGSSGNTIYF. The CDR3 bases are TGTGCCAGCAGCGTACAGGGGAGCTCTGGAAACACCATATATTTT.

The chain couples TRBV4-3 to TRBJ1-4, with a tentative D call TRBD1 (5 bases). V gave up 0 bases and J gave up 5 bases, with 10 bases separating them. Germline CDR1 is LGHNA and CDR2 is YSLEER. The CDR3 consists of 15 residues. The CDR3 reads CASSQDVGHNEKLFF. The CDR3 bases are TGCGCCAGCAGCCAAGATGTTGGACACAATGAAAAACTGTTTTTT.

This chain uses TRBV6-2 or TRBV6-3 with TRBJ2-4, with 13 bases lining up with TRBD2. Trimming cost V 5 bases and J 9 bases; bases outside gene matches: 7. The CDR3 is 15 amino acids. From germline, CDR1 is MNHEY and CDR2 SVGEGT. CDR3 amino acids: CASSPRLAGGGIQYF. Here the CDR3 DNA reads TGTGCCAGCAGTCCCCGACTAGCGGGGGGTGGCATTCAGTACTTC.

The chain recombines TRBV3-1 (or the pseudogene TRBV3-2) with TRBJ2-1; 9 nucleotides match TRBD1. Trimming at V came to 4 bases and at J to 6 bases, leaving 13 bases not matched to a gene. This CDR3 has 17 amino acids. Germline V gene lookup returns CDR1 LGHDT and CDR2 YNNKEL (reference sequence). The CDR3 DNA sequence: TGTGCCAGCAGCCTCCACCCGACAGGGGGATCACTCAATGAGCAGTTCTTC. Protein: CASSLHPTGGSLNEQFF.

This clone was found a few times. The chain joins TRBV9 to TRBJ1-3, with 8 bases fitting TRBD1. V lost 0 bases to trimming and J lost 3 bases; unmatched junction nucleotides: 8. Germline assignment: CDR1 SGDLS and CDR2 YYNGEE. This CDR3 has 17 residues. DNA for the CDR3: TGTGCCAGCAGCGTAGCGACTCAGGGGGCGATTGGAAACACCATATATTTT. Protein: CASSVATQGAIGNTIYF.

This chain uses TRBV7-2 with TRBJ1-2, with D tentatively TRBD1 (5 bases). V lost 1 base to trimming and J lost 7 bases, with 10 bases between them. Germline-derived CDR1 and CDR2 are SGHTA and FQGNSA. This CDR3 has 13 amino acids. CDR3 sequence (DNA): TGTGCCAGCAGCTTAGGGGGCCGGGCTGGCTACACCTTC. Encoded protein: CASSLGGRAGYTF.

This chain joins TRBV20-1 and TRBJ2-3, with 8 bases identical to TRBD2. CDR1 is DFQATT and CDR2 is SNEGSKA in the germline V gene (reference sequence). This CDR3 has 15 amino acids. V trimming: 3 bases; J trimming: 0 bases; junction bases outside the gene matches: 5. The DNA of the CDR3 is TGCAGTGCTAGTCTAGCGGGCGCTAGCACAGATACGCAGTATTTT. Its protein product is CSASLAGASTDTQYF.

This chain links TRBV20-1 with TRBJ1-1, with 7 bases identical to TRBD1. The ends lost 6 bases at V and 11 bases at J; junction bases unmatched: 9. The germline V gene has CDR1 DFQATT and CDR2 SNEGSKA (reference sequence). CDR3 length: 11 amino acids. The CDR3: CSASTGVWAFF. The CDR3 DNA reads TGCAGTGCCAGCACAGGGGTTTGGGCTTTCTTT.

The V gene is TRBV15, the J gene TRBJ1-5; D might be TRBD1 (5 bases). This CDR3 region has 14 residues. V was cut by 4 bases and J by 0 bases, with 7 bases left in between. CDR1 and CDR2 (germline): LNHNV, YYDKDF (reference sequence). In DNA form, the CDR3 reads TGTGCCACCAGCACGACAGTTAGCAATCAGCCCCAGCATTTT. As protein: CATSTTVSNQPQHF.

The chain couples TRBV19 to TRBJ2-7; weak D call: TRBD1 (5 bases). The CDR3 extends over 15 amino acids. Germline-derived CDR1 and CDR2 are LNHDA and SQIVND (reference sequence). Trimming cost V 9 bases and J 3 bases, with 21 bases left between them. Here the CDR3 reads CASKSSETDIYEQYF. The CDR3 region has the DNA TGTGCCAGCAAAAGTTCGGAGACAGATATCTACGAGCAGTACTTC.

This chain joins TRBV5-4 and TRBJ2-7; 9 nucleotides match TRBD2. V trimming: 0 bases; J trimming: 2 bases; junction bases outside the gene matches: 3. Germline V gene lookup returns CDR1 SGHNT and CDR2 YYREEE (reference sequence). The CDR3 runs 15 residues. The CDR3 here is CASSLGGGATYEQYF. For the CDR3, the DNA is TGTGCCAGCAGCTTGGGCGGGGGGGCCACCTACGAGCAGTACTTC.

The chain combines TRBV7-9 with TRBJ1-5, with D possibly TRBD1 on 5 matching bases. The germline V gene encodes CDR1 SEHNR and CDR2 FQNEAQ (reference sequence). Trimming stripped 1 base from V and 7 bases from J, with 20 bases between. The CDR3 length is 17 residues. Written as DNA, the CDR3 is TGTGCCAGCAGCTTAGGGTGGCAGGGTGAGGTGCAACAGCCCCAGCATTTT. It translates to CASSLGWQGEVQQPQHF.

This clone was counted only a few times. This chain uses TRBV10-1 with TRBJ2-2; a weak D match, TRBD2 (5 bases). This CDR3 spans 16 amino acids. The germline V gene encodes CDR1 WNHNN and CDR2 SYGVQD (reference sequence). Trimming cost V 2 bases and J 2 bases, with 12 bases left between them. CDR3 amino acids: CASSEQSGSNTGELFF. The CDR3 DNA reads as TGCGCCAGCAGTGAGCAATCGGGGTCCAACACCGGGGAGCTGTTTTTT.